The clone carrying this T cell receptor beta chain came up a few times. What it binds is not known. 5'-RACE, quantitative and with molecular barcodes, yielded the TCR beta libraries. TCRdb passed the 5' RACE reads through MiXCR, listing each CDR3 protein once. The top ten hold around 6.8% of the sample, which has about 540,000 distinct CDR3 sequences, roughly 13% seen once. V was pared by 0 bases and J by 12 bases, with 11 bases between. Germline lookup yields CDR1 LGHDT and CDR2 YNNKEL (reference sequence). The CDR3 extends over 12 amino acids. The entry originates in a study of CD8 T cells in ankylosing spondylitis. Overall study results and limits: A motif of 7 to 9 highly homologous TCR beta variants was seen as apparently characteristic of ankylosing spondylitis blood.

The chain carries TRBV3-1 and TRBJ1-1; TRBD1 is a possible D gene (5 bases). The TCR originated in a male donor with ankylosing spondylitis. Sequenced: blood, either unsorted or a sorted T cell fraction (not recorded which). As DNA, the CDR3 is TGTGCCAGCAGCCAAGAATTGGGACGACCTTTCTTT. It encodes CASSQELGRPFF.